This T cell receptor (beta chain) was recorded in a study of regulatory T cells in long-lasting Graves disease. Broader study findings: It was peripheral blood alone, not thyroid tissue, that was studied. The sample size was small, and this may have reduced accuracy.

This clonotype occurred many times. The target antigen is unknown. CDR3 length: 12 residues. The V gene end was trimmed by 8 bases and the J gene end by 2 bases; junction bases not matched to a gene: 1. Germline V CDR1 and CDR2: SGHDT, YYEEEE. CDR3 regions were amplified by Arm-PCR using iRepertoire HTBI primers to build TCR beta libraries. A single record per CDR3 protein comes from TCRdb applying MiXCR to the multiplex PCR reads. The sample carries about 530,000 distinct CDR3 sequences, around 15% recorded once. Stated time point: newly diagnosed GD, antithyroid drugs for less than 3 months. Scientists built the TCR library using RNA that was extracted from PBMCs. The same data also contributed to another study, on T cells in Graves' hyperthyroidism and ophthalmopathy. From that second work: Ophthalmopathy and stable hyperthyroidism were separated by a 13 V-J model.

The sequence was obtained from a middle-aged woman with Graves disease. The chain couples TRBV5-6 to TRBJ2-5; TRBD2 matches 9 bases. This specimen was peripheral blood mononuclear cells (PBMCs), taken at new diagnosis, from a patient treated with antithyroid drugs. The CDR3 DNA is TGTGCCAGTCTAGCGGGGCAAGAGACCCAGTACTTC. Its protein is CASLAGQETQYF.